The 4 T cell receptor beta chains presented below share a single source sample, sequenced in a study of T cell responses to AZD1222 COVID-19 vaccine. The assay was immunoSEQ multiplex PCR, and TCRdb's table has in-frame clones only and misses some. The sample has approximately 120,000 clones; nearly 90% are singletons. Sequenced material: peripheral blood, taken on day 0 of MenACWY control vaccination. These receptors were collected from an adult in good health.

The chain is built from TRBV9 and TRBJ1-1; TRBD1 might be the D (6 bases). The germline CDR1 and CDR2 sequences are SGDLS and YYNGEE. The CDR3 totals 15 residues. V was pared by 0 bases and J by 0 bases, with 9 bases between. The CDR3 sequence: CASSVAGQMNTEAFF. The CDR3 nucleotides are TGTGCCAGCAGCGTAGCCGGACAGATGAACACTGAAGCTTTCTTT.

J is TRBJ2-7 and V is TRBV6-5, with D hard to call. CDR3 length equals 15 residues. The V and J ends lost 0 bases and 2 bases respectively, with 11 bases between them. Germline V CDR1 and CDR2: MNHEY, SVGAGI. CDR3 nucleotides: TGTGCCAGCAGTTACTCGAGGAAGGGAACCTACGAGCAGTACTTC. Translating it yields CASSYSRKGTYEQYF.

The rearrangement uses TRBV4-1 and TRBJ1-4, with 9 bases lining up with TRBD1. This CDR3 has 16 amino acids. V was clipped by 1 base and J by 8 bases; unmatched bases: 8. Germline loops: CDR1 MGHRA, CDR2 YSYEKL. Written as DNA, the CDR3 is TGCGCCAGCAGCCAAGGCCGGGACAGGGAGGGGGAAAAACTGTTTTTT. Protein product: CASSQGRDREGEKLFF.

This chain's CDR3 is CASSPGQGGEKLFF. The CDR3 DNA is TGCGCCAGCAGCCCGGGACAGGGAGGCGAAAAACTGTTTTTT. V usage is TRBV4-3 and J usage is TRBJ1-4, with 9 bases lining up with TRBD1. J was trimmed by 8 bases and V by 4 bases; bases with no gene match: 5. The CDR3 contains 14 residues. From germline, CDR1 is LGHNA and CDR2 YSLEER.